The rows below give T cell receptor beta chains drawn from one sample of a study of metastatic and nonmetastatic thyroid tumors. MiXCR was used by TCRdb to re-call the PCR reads. The sample records about 13,000 clones, around a third being singletons. The sample taken for sequencing was tumor tissue. These receptors were taken from a male donor with papillary thyroid cancer or a benign thyroid nodule (not recorded which). Some clones in this sample may be carry-over from other donors' samples. CDR3s include the opening cysteine and the closing phenylalanine or tryptophan. A D gene is named only where the DNA matches it firmly. Size tells how often a clone was seen (once, few, many) or the class of an expanded clone, and some rows leave it out.

v_gene: TRBV20-1
d_gene: TRBD2
abundance: medium-sized
j_gene: TRBJ2-6
CDR3nt: TGCAGTGCCGGTAGGACGGCTTTCGGGGGGTACTCTGGGGCCAACGTCCTGACTTTC
CDR3aa: CSAGRTAFGGYSGANVLTF

v_gene: TRBV30
d_gene: TRBD2
abundance: -
j_gene: TRBJ2-2
CDR3nt: TGTGCCTGGAGTGTACAAAGCGGGGACACCGGGGAGCTGTTTTTT
CDR3aa: CAWSVQSGDTGELFF

v_gene: TRBV6-1
d_gene: -
abundance: few
j_gene: TRBJ1-1
CDR3nt: TGTGCCAGCAGCAACAGGGAGGGAGGAACTGAAGCTTTCTTT
CDR3aa: CASSNREGGTEAFF

v_gene: TRBV6-1
d_gene: TRBD2
abundance: -
j_gene: TRBJ2-3
CDR3nt: TGTGCCAGCAGTGGGGGTAGCGGGGGTGCAGATACGCAGTATTTT
CDR3aa: CASSGGSGGADTQYF

v_gene: TRBV27
d_gene: TRBD1
abundance: few
j_gene: TRBJ1-2
CDR3nt: TGTGCCAGCAGTTCCCCGGGACAGGGATCAGCCCACTATGGCTACACCTTC
CDR3aa: CASSSPGQGSAHYGYTF

v_gene: TRBV7-6
d_gene: TRBD1
abundance: -
j_gene: TRBJ2-2
CDR3nt: TGTGCCAGCAGCCGAAGTTCAGGGGGAGTAAGCGGGGAGCTGTTTTTT
CDR3aa: CASSRSSGGVSGELFF

v_gene: TRBV20-1
d_gene: -
abundance: -
j_gene: TRBJ2-4
CDR3nt: TGCAGTGCTAGTGGGGATGGGGGCGCGTTTAACATTCAGTACTTC
CDR3aa: CSASGDGGAFNIQYF

v_gene: TRBV20-1
d_gene: TRBD2
abundance: -
j_gene: TRBJ2-7
CDR3nt: TGCAGTGCTACGAGCGGGAGGGCCTTGTACGAGCAGTACTTC
CDR3aa: CSATSGRALYEQYF

v_gene: TRBV6-1
d_gene: TRBD1
abundance: -
j_gene: TRBJ2-7
CDR3nt: TGTGCGTCGGGACAGGGTGAATACGAGCAGTACTTC
CDR3aa: CASGQGEYEQYF

v_gene: TRBV28
d_gene: -
abundance: medium-sized
j_gene: TRBJ1-2
CDR3nt: TGTGCCAGCAGACACAGTGCGGATGCCAGCTATGGCTACACCTTC
CDR3aa: CASRHSADASYGYTF

v_gene: TRBV6-1
d_gene: TRBD2
abundance: medium-sized
j_gene: TRBJ2-7
CDR3nt: TGTGCCAGCAGTCTAGCGGGGGGCCCCCACGAGCAGTACTTC
CDR3aa: CASSLAGGPHEQYF

v_gene: TRBV11-3
d_gene: -
abundance: -
j_gene: TRBJ1-5
CDR3nt: TGTGCCAGCAGCTTAGGACAGGCGAATCAGCCCCAGCATTTT
CDR3aa: CASSLGQANQPQHF

v_gene: TRBV29-1
d_gene: -
abundance: many
j_gene: TRBJ1-2
CDR3nt: TGCAGCGTTCCGAGGAACTGTGGCCACACCTTC
CDR3aa: CSVPRNCGHTF

v_gene: TRBV6-1
d_gene: -
abundance: few
j_gene: TRBJ2-7
CDR3nt: TGTGCCAGCAGCCGGTCGGACACCTCCTACGAGCAGTACTTC
CDR3aa: CASSRSDTSYEQYF

v_gene: TRBV7-9
d_gene: -
abundance: -
j_gene: TRBJ2-5
CDR3nt: TGTGCCAGCAGGAGCGTGGGAGGAGAGACCCAGTACTTC
CDR3aa: CASRSVGGETQYF

v_gene: TRBV10-3
d_gene: TRBD2
abundance: -
j_gene: TRBJ2-1
CDR3nt: TGTGCCATCAGTGAGCAACCGGGACTAGAGGGGTCCTACAATGAGCAGTTCTTC
CDR3aa: CAISEQPGLEGSYNEQFF

v_gene: TRBV30
d_gene: TRBD2
abundance: -
j_gene: TRBJ2-7
CDR3nt: TGTGCCTGGAGTGTACCCGGGAGGAGCTCCTACGAGCAGTACTTC
CDR3aa: CAWSVPGRSSYEQYF

v_gene: TRBV7-6
d_gene: -
abundance: -
j_gene: TRBJ2-7
CDR3nt: TGTGCCAGCAGCTTAGAGCCGGGGACCTCCTACGAGCAGTACTTC
CDR3aa: CASSLEPGTSYEQYF

v_gene: TRBV2
d_gene: TRBD1
abundance: few
j_gene: TRBJ1-1
CDR3nt: TGTGCCAGCAGGGACAGGGTAAACACTGAAGCTTTCTTT
CDR3aa: CASRDRVNTEAFF

v_gene: TRBV28
d_gene: -
abundance: large
j_gene: TRBJ2-1
CDR3nt: TGTGCCAGCAGTTTCTCGGATTCTGAGCAGTTCTTC
CDR3aa: CASSFSDSEQFF

v_gene: TRBV7-6
d_gene: -
abundance: -
j_gene: TRBJ1-1
CDR3nt: TGTGCCAGCAGCTTAGGGTGGGGCAGAGATCAAGACACTGAAGCTTTCTTT
CDR3aa: CASSLGWGRDQDTEAFF

v_gene: TRBV4-2
d_gene: -
abundance: -
j_gene: TRBJ2-3
CDR3nt: TGTGCCAGCAGCCAAGACAGGGAGACAGATACGCAGTATTTT
CDR3aa: CASSQDRETDTQYF

v_gene: TRBV19
d_gene: -
abundance: many
j_gene: TRBJ2-2
CDR3nt: TGTGCCAGTAACGGGGGGCAGTTCGCCGGGGAGCGGTTTTTT
CDR3aa: CASNGGQFAGERFF

v_gene: TRBV15
d_gene: -
abundance: -
j_gene: TRBJ1-2
CDR3nt: TGTGCCACCAGCAGTACAGGATTCCGTGGCTACACCTTC
CDR3aa: CATSSTGFRGYTF

v_gene: TRBV27
d_gene: -
abundance: few
j_gene: TRBJ2-3
CDR3nt: TGTGCCAGCAGTTTATACAGGGAGGCTAGCACAGATACGCAGTATTTT
CDR3aa: CASSLYREASTDTQYF